This T cell receptor beta chain derives from a study of human T cells and chemical hapten exposure. About the research overall: Sensitizing treatment utilized 2% DPC over a roughly 2 cm by roughly 2 cm portion of upper inner arm skin. Slight volume differences across pooled libraries mainly accounted for varying per-sample TCR yields. Regarding the study as a whole: Having alopecia, the donors may differ immunologically from healthy people.

This clonotype was recorded at least ten times. What it recognizes is unknown. Each CDR3 protein gets one entry after TCRdb re-called the RACE reads with MiXCR. The sample has 55,000 to 75,000 distinct CDR3 sequences; 5.5% to 7.5% are singletons. Time point defined: pre-sensitization, week 0. Treatment of the sample: therapeutic diphenylcyclopropenone sensitization with weekly scalp DPC. Blood draws preceded each patch test application. Sequenced material: whole blood, taken in connection with sensitization to the hapten diphenylcyclopropenone (DPC). This clonotype was obtained from a young woman with alopecia areata. Some clones in this sample may be carry-over from other donors' samples.

CDR3 residues: CASSLSLNTEAFF. The CDR3 DNA reads as TGTGCCAGCAGCTTATCATTGAACACTGAAGCTTTCTTT. The chain has TRBV7-2 and TRBJ1-1, with unresolved D. This CDR3 comprises 13 residues. The germline gives CDR1 SGHTA, CDR2 FQGNSA. The V gene lost 2 bases and the J gene lost 0 bases, with 4 bases spanning the gap.